Shown below are 19 T cell receptor beta chains from a single sample sequenced in a study of T cells in Graves' hyperthyroidism and ophthalmopathy. RNA transcripts provided the source from which TCR beta CDR3 regions were amplified. The TCR CDR3 first-round RT-PCR relied on the HTBI primer set. MiXCR was run by TCRdb on the multiplex PCR reads, yielding one entry per CDR3 protein. The repertoire holds hundreds of thousands of distinct CDR3 sequences, with about two fifths as singletons. Sequenced sample: blood. The receptors stem from a young man with Graves' hyperthyroidism.

The V call is TRBV10-3, the J call TRBJ2-1, with D possibly being TRBD2 (6 bases). V lost 10 bases, J lost 2 bases, and 18 bases lay in between. The CDR3 is made up of 15 amino acids. Germline values: CDR1 ENHRY, CDR2 SYGVKD. The CDR3 region has the DNA TGTGCCACCCGTCGTGACGGCGGGGCCTACAATGAGCAGTTCTTC. Protein product: CATRRDGGAYNEQFF.

The table lists this clonotype with a few counts. The rearrangement joins TRBV6-5 to TRBJ1-6, with unresolved D. Per the germline V gene, CDR1 is MNHEY and CDR2 is SVGAGI. The length of the CDR3 is 14 residues. V lost 6 bases and J lost 7, with 13 bases in between. CDR3 in DNA: TGTGCCAGCAGCAACGGGGAAGTAAATTCACCCCTCCACTTT. Protein sequence: CASSNGEVNSPLHF.

About this clonotype itself: This may be a read error, as it is one base from a much larger clone. The genes are TRBV20-1 and TRBJ1-5, with TRBD1 matching 7 bases. The CDR3 totals 14 residues. Germline loops: CDR1 DFQATT, CDR2 SNEGSKA (reference sequence). For the CDR3, the DNA is TGCAGTGCTAGGAGGGGACAGAACAATCAGCCCCGGCATTTT. It specifies CSARRGQNNQPRHF.

As concerns this clonotype: Since a much larger clone is just one base distant, this may be a read error. The gene calls are TRBV29-1 and TRBJ1-2; the D gene is possibly TRBD1 (6 bases). The CDR3 is made up of 14 amino acids. Germline CDR1 and CDR2: SQVTM and ANQGSEA. The chain's CDR3 is CSSTPTGANYGYTF. CDR3 coding DNA: TGCTCCAGCACCCCAACGGGGGCGAACTATGGCTACACCTTC.

The chain links TRBV7-9 to TRBJ2-7; D is uncertain. Trimming removed 4 bases from V and 2 bases from J, with 15 bases in between. The germline V gene has CDR1 SEHNR and CDR2 FQNEAQ (reference sequence). The CDR3 runs 15 residues. CDR3 DNA: TGTGCCAGCAGCTCCGACCAACAGTTTACCTACGAGCAGTACTTC. Translating gives CASSSDQQFTYEQYF.

The CDR3 DNA reads as TGCGCCAGCAGCTCGTCTTCCGGGACGGGGGGTAGTAGCAATCAGCCCCAGCATTTT. This translates into CASSSSSGTGGSSNQPQHF. The chain joins TRBV5-1 to TRBJ1-5; D is perhaps TRBD1 (5 bases). V lost 3 bases to trimming and J lost 0 bases, with 22 bases between them. CDR1 and CDR2 from the germline V gene are SGHRS and YFSETQ. The length of the CDR3 is 19 residues. Combining the CDR3 with reference TRBV5-1 and TRBJ1-5 gives the whole variable domain KAGVTQTPRYLIKTRGQQVTLSCSPISGHRSVSWYQQTPGQGLQFLFEYFSETQRNKGNFPGRFSGRQFSNSRSEMNVSTLELGDSALYLCASSSSSGTGGSSNQPQHFGDGTRLSIL.

This clonotype was counted at least ten times. This chain joins TRBV7-9 and TRBJ2-5; D unclear. CDR3 length: 13 amino acids. V was clipped by 11 bases and J by 5 bases, with 18 bases between them. CDR1 SEHNR and CDR2 FQNEAQ come from the germline V gene (reference sequence). DNA for the CDR3: TGTGCCGTCCTCACGAGGAAGGAGGAGACCCAGTACTTC. Residues: CAVLTRKEETQYF.

CDR3: CAREVASGYEQYF. The CDR3 DNA follows: TGTGCTAGAGAGGTGGCCTCAGGGTACGAGCAGTACTTC. V usage is TRBV25-1 and J usage is TRBJ2-7, with D possibly matching TRBD1 (5 bases). Per the germline V gene, CDR1 is MGHDK and CDR2 is SYGVNS. The CDR3 spans 13 residues.

This clonotype was detected only a few times. This chain links TRBV19 with TRBJ2-6; possibly TRBD2 for D (5 bases). The CDR3 has 14 residues. Trimming removed 7 bases at V and 4 bases at J, with 11 bases between. CDR1 is LNHDA, CDR2 SQIVND, per germline (reference sequence). The CDR3 nucleotides are TGTGCCAGTACTCGGGATCTCGGGGCCAACGTCCTGACTTTC. It is translated as CASTRDLGANVLTF.

Ten or more counts support this clonotype. The chain uses TRBV9 and TRBJ1-2; D is ambiguous. V was shortened by 0 bases and J by 6 bases, with 12 bases between the two germline ends. Germline values: CDR1 SGDLS, CDR2 YYNGEE. This CDR3 has 14 residues. The chain's CDR3 is CASSVDVREDGYTF. Written as DNA, the CDR3 is TGTGCCAGCAGCGTAGATGTGAGGGAGGATGGCTACACCTTC.

V gene TRBV4-1 combines with J gene TRBJ1-1, with TRBD1 as a possible D gene (6 bases). The CDR3 contains 14 residues. Germline CDR1 reads MGHRA; CDR2 reads YSYEKL. The V end lost 4 bases, the J end lost 3 bases, and 12 bases lay between the germline ends. The CDR3 sequence: CASSPTEGDTEAFF. CDR3 DNA sequence: TGCGCCAGCAGCCCTACGGAGGGGGACACTGAAGCTTTCTTT.

The sample holds a few counts of this clonotype. This chain uses TRBV19 with TRBJ1-1, with TRBD1 matching over 9 bases. Germline loops: CDR1 LNHDA, CDR2 SQIVND (reference sequence). With 10 bases clipped from V and 3 bases from J, the junction kept 9 bases outside the gene matches. The CDR3 covers 14 residues. CDR3 DNA: TGTGCCACCGTTGACAGGGGGGGGGACACTGAAGCTTTCTTT. This translates into CATVDRGGDTEAFF.

The chain recombines TRBV18 with TRBJ1-1; D remains unclear. There are 12 residues in the CDR3. The germline V and J ends were trimmed by 2 bases and 6 bases, with 7 bases remaining between them. Germline CDR1 is KGHSH and CDR2 is LQKENI. CDR3 amino acids: CASSPRQPEAFF. The CDR3 nucleotides read TGTGCCAGCTCACCAAGGCAGCCTGAAGCTTTCTTT. Complete variable domain (other parts from reference TRBV18 and TRBJ1-1): NAGVMQNPRHLVRRRGQEARLRCSPMKGHSHVYWYRQLPEEGLKFMVYLQKENIIDESGMPKERFSAEFPKEGPSILRIQQVVRGDSAAYFCASSPRQPEAFFGQGTRLTVV.

V and J are TRBV20-1 and TRBJ2-7; 8 positions agree with TRBD1. V was clipped by 6 bases and J by 3 bases; unmatched bases: 7. The CDR3 covers 13 residues. Germline V gene data show CDR1 as DFQATT and CDR2 as SNEGSKA (reference sequence). In nucleotides, the CDR3 is TGCAGTGCCGCGCCGGGACAGGACTACGAGCAGTACTTC. Translated, it gives CSAAPGQDYEQYF.

This clonotype appeared many times. This rearrangement joins TRBV2 to TRBJ2-2; a possible D gene is TRBD1 (6 bases). Germline loops: CDR1 SNHLY, CDR2 FYNNEI. The CDR3 runs 16 residues. V was cut by 4 bases and J by 0 bases, with 12 bases left in between. The CDR3 DNA reads as TGTGCCAGCAGTGGTTGGGACACATCGAACACCGGGGAGCTGTTTTTT. This sequence encodes CASSGWDTSNTGELFF.

This sequence joins TRBV2 and TRBJ2-5; D assignment may be TRBD1 or TRBD2 (5 bases each). V was trimmed by 9 bases and J by 0 bases, leaving 11 bases between them. Germline V gene data show CDR1 as SNHLY and CDR2 as FYNNEI. This CDR3 spans 13 amino acids. The CDR3 nucleotides read TGTGCCAGAGGGACCGCGTACCAAGAGACCCAGTACTTC. Its translation: CARGTAYQETQYF. The full variable domain, with the rest looked up from reference TRBV2 and TRBJ2-5, is EPEVTQTPSHQVTQMGQEVILRCVPISNHLYFYWYRQILGQKVEFLVSFYNNEISEKSEIFDDQFSVERPDGSNFTLKIRSTKLEDSAMYFCARGTAYQETQYFGPGTRLLVL.

This sequence joins TRBV20-1 and TRBJ1-3, with D maybe TRBD1 (5 bases). This CDR3 is 13 amino acids long. Germline values: CDR1 DFQATT, CDR2 SNEGSKA (reference sequence). The V and J ends lost 5 bases and 0 bases respectively, with 8 bases between them. Written as DNA, the CDR3 is TGCAGTGCTGACGACAGCTCTGGAAACACCATATATTTT. This gives the protein CSADDSSGNTIYF.

This clonotype was observed many times. This chain uses TRBV10-3 with TRBJ2-7; TRBD1 matches 7 bases. Germline CDR1 is ENHRY and CDR2 is SYGVKD. With V trimmed by 6 bases and J by 5 bases, 7 bases remained unmatched. The CDR3 runs 13 residues. The chain's CDR3 is CAISRDSYHEQYF. The DNA for the CDR3 is TGTGCCATCAGCAGGGACAGTTACCACGAGCAGTACTTC.

This clonotype came up a few times. This chain links TRBV19 with TRBJ2-7, with 9 positions matching TRBD1. The CDR3 has 15 amino acids. CDR1 is LNHDA, CDR2 SQIVND, per germline (reference sequence). The V segment lost 5 bases and the J segment 5 bases; nucleotides outside the gene matches: 10. The CDR3 spells CASSPAGTGLHEQYF. The CDR3 nucleotides read TGTGCCAGTAGTCCTGCCGGGACAGGGCTCCACGAGCAGTACTTC. Variable domain in full (rest from reference TRBV19 and TRBJ2-7): DGGITQSPKYLFRKEGQNVTLSCEQNLNHDAMYWYRQDPGQGLRLIYYSQIVNDFQKGDIAEGYSVSREKKESFPLTVTSAQKNPTAFYLCASSPAGTGLHEQYFGPGTRLTVT.